The T cell receptor (beta chain) described here comes from a study of shared clonotypes between healthy human individuals. General study findings and limits: Memory subsets generally showed lower estimated richness than naive subsets. Naive CD4 clonotypes were shared across a handful of donors at about 5%.

The CDR3 is 14 residues long. CDR1 is MNHNS, CDR2 SASEGT, per germline. The V end lost 6 bases, the J end lost 6 bases, and 17 bases lay between the germline ends. The repertoire was sequenced with immunoSEQ multiplex PCR; TCRdb's copy has only in-frame clones and lacks some. The sample consists of some 2.1 million clones, roughly 94% of them appearing once. On this clone: Its antigen is currently unknown.

The TCR comes from a man between 18 and 35 years old in good health. The chain carries TRBV6-1 and TRBJ1-1, with D possibly being TRBD1 (6 bases). The sample consisted of naive CD4+ T cells sorted from blood. The subset is: CD45RA+ positively selected. The CDR3 coding sequence is TGTGCCAGCAGGGTCGTGGGGGCTGGGGCTGAAGCTTTCTTT. Encoded protein: CASRVVGAGAEAFF.